The clone carrying this T cell receptor (beta chain) has ten or more counts. Its specificity is unknown. One end of the junction varies from germline; a read error may be responsible. Tregs were sorted as CD4+CD25+CD127-/low cells. The study, taken as a whole, reports: Greatest tumor Treg TCR overlap was with tumor naive CD4+ cells.

Constant-region reverse primers amplified full-length variable regions, followed by semi-nested Nested Universal Primer A PCR. MiXCR, run by TCRdb on the 5' RACE reads, gives a single entry per CDR3 protein. The repertoire holds 35,000 to 50,000 distinct CDR3 sequences, with roughly a fifth as singletons. Germline V gives CDR1 SQVTM, CDR2 ANQGSEA. The CDR3 extends over 12 amino acids. The TCR originated in a female donor with breast cancer. This sequence joins TRBV29-1 and TRBJ2-7, with a possible D match to TRBD1 (5 bases). The sequenced material came from Tregs sorted from blood. CDR3 sequence (DNA): TGCAGCGTAGAAGACAGCTCCTACGAGCAGTACTTC. Its protein product is CSVEDSSYEQYF.